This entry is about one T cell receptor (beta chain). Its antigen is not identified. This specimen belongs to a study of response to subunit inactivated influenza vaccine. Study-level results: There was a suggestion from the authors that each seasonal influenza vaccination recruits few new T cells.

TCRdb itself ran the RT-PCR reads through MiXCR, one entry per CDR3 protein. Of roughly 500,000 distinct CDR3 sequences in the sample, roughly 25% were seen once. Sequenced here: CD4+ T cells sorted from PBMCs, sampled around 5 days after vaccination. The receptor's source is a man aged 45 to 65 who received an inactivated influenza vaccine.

CDR3 sequence (DNA): TGTGCCAGCACCCCTGGGATCTATGGCTACACCTTC. Protein product: CASTPGIYGYTF. This chain joins TRBV7-2 and TRBJ1-2; D ambiguous. This CDR3 spans 12 amino acids. In germline, CDR1 is SGHTA, CDR2 FQGNSA. The V gene lost 7 bases and the J gene lost 4 bases, with 10 bases spanning the gap.